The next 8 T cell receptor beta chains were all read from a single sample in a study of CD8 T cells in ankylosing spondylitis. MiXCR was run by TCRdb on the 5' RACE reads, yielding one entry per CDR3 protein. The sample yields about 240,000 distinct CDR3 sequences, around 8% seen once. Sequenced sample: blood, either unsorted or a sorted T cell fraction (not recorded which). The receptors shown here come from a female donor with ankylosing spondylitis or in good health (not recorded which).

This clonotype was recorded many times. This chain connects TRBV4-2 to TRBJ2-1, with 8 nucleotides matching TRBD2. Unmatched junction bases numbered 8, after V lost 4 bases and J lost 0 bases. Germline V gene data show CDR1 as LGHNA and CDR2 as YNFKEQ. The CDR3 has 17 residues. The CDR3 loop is CASSPSRTSSSYNEQFF. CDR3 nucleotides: TGTGCCAGCAGCCCATCGCGGACTAGCAGCTCCTACAATGAGCAGTTCTTC.

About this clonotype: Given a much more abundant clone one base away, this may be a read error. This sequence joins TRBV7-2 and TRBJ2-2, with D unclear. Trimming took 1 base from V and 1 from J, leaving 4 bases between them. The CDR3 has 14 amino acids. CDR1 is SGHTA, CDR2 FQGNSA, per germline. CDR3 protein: CASSLVGNTGELFF. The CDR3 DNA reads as TGTGCCAGCAGCTTAGTCGGGAACACCGGGGAGCTGTTTTTT.

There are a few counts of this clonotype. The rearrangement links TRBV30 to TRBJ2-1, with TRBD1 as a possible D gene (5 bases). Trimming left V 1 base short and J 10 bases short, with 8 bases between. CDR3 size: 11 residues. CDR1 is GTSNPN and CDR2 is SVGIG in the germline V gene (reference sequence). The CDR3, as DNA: TGTGCCTGGAGTGGGAAGGGGGAGCAGTTCTTC. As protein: CAWSGKGEQFF. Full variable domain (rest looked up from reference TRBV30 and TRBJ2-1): SQTIHQWPATLVQPVGSPLSLECTVEGTSNPNLYWYRQAAGRGLQLLFYSVGIGQISSEVPQNLSASRPQDRQFILSSKKLLLSDSGFYLCAWSGKGEQFFGPGTRLTVL.

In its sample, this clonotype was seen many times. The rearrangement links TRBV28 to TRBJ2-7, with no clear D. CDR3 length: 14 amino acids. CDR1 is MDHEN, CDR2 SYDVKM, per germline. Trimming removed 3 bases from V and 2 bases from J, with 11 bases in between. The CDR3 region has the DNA TGTGCCAGCAGTTTGACTTCAGCCCCCTACGAGCAGTACTTC. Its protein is CASSLTSAPYEQYF.

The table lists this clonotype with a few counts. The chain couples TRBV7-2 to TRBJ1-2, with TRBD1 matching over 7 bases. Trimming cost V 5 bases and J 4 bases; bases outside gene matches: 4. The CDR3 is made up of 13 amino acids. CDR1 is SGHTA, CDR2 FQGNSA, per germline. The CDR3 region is CASSLRDSYGYTF. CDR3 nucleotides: TGTGCCAGCAGCCTCCGGGACAGCTATGGCTACACCTTC. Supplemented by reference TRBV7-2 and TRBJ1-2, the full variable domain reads GAGVSQSPSNKVTEKGKDVELRCDPISGHTALYWYRQSLGQGLEFLIYFQGNSAPDKSGLPSDRFSAERTGGSVSTLTIQRTQQEDSAVYLCASSLRDSYGYTFGSGTRLTVV.

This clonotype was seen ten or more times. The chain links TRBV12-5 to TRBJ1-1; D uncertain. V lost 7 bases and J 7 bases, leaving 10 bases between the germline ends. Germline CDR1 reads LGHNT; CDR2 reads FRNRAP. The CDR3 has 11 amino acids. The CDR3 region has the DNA TGTGCTAGTGCCCTAACAGATGAAGCTTTCTTT. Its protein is CASALTDEAFF.

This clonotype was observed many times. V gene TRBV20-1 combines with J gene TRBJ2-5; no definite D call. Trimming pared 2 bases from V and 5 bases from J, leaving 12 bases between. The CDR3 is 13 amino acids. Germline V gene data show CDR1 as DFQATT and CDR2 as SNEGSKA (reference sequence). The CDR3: CSARRANYETQYF. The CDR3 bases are TGCAGTGCTAGACGGGCTAACTACGAGACCCAGTACTTC.

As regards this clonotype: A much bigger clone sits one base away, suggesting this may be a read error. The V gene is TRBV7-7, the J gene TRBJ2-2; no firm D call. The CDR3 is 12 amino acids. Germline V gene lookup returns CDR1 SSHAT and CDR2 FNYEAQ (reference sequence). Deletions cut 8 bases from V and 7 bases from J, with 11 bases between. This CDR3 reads CASGVFVGELFF. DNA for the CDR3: TGTGCCAGCGGCGTCTTTGTCGGGGAGCTGTTTTTT.